This T cell receptor beta chain comes out of a study of blood T cell repertoires in COVID-19. Background on the study: Samples taken during acute and convalescent COVID-19 were collected in the United States, Italy and Spain. In each case, the material was cDNA or gDNA derived from T cells, B-cell-depleted T cells, or PBMCs.

The protocol was immunoSEQ multiplex PCR, while the TCRdb copy is restricted to in-frame clones and leaves out a portion. The table records 150,000 to 200,000 clones, approximately 86% of them present only once. V trimming: 0 bases; J trimming: 10 bases; junction bases outside the gene matches: 12. The V gene's germline CDR1 is LGHNA and CDR2 YSLEER. CDR3 length: 16 amino acids. The genes are TRBV4-3 and TRBJ2-1; the match to TRBD2 covers 7 bases. The sequence was obtained from a middle-aged man with active or convalescent COVID-19. Input material: peripheral blood. The CDR3 sequence is CASSQDWGTNVPEQFF. The CDR3 DNA follows: TGCGCCAGCAGCCAAGATTGGGGGACTAACGTGCCCGAGCAGTTCTTC.